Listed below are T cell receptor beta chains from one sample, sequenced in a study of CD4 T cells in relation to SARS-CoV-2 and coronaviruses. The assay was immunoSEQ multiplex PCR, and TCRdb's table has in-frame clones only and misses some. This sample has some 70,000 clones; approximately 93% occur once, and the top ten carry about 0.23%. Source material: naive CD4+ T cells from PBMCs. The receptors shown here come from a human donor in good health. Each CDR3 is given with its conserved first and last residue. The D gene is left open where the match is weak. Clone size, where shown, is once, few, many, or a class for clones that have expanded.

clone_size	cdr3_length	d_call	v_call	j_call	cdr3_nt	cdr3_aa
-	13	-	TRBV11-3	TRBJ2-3	TGTGCCAGCAGCGGGGCTAGCACAGATACGCAGTATTTT	CASSGASTDTQYF
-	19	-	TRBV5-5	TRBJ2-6	TGTGCCAGCAGCTTGGGGCTGAGCCTTATGTTATCTGGGGCCAACGTCCTGACTTTC	CASSLGLSLMLSGANVLTF
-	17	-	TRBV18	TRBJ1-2	TGTGCCAGCTCACCAACCGGGGGCGGTCAACGGAACTATGGCTACACCTTC	CASSPTGGGQRNYGYTF
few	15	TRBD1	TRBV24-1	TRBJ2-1	TGTGCCACCAGTGATTTAGCGGCAGGGGGCGATGAGCAGTTCTTC	CATSDLAAGGDEQFF
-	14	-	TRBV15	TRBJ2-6	TGTGCCGCCAGGGGGGCCTCTGGGGCCAACGTCCTGACTTTC	CAARGASGANVLTF
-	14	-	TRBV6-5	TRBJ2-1	TGTGCCAGCAGGACCGGGACTCCTTACAATGAGCAGTTCTTC	CASRTGTPYNEQFF
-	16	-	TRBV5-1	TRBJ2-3	TGCGCCAGCAGCTTGTCGGGGGAGAGTAGCGCAGATACGCAGTATTTT	CASSLSGESSADTQYF
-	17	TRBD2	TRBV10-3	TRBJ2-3	TGTGCCATCAGTGACTGGACTAGCGGGGGGCGGGCAGATACGCAGTATTTT	CAISDWTSGGRADTQYF
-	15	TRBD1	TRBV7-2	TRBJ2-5	TGTGCCAGCAGCTTCGACAGGGTATACCAAGAGACCCAGTACTTC	CASSFDRVYQETQYF
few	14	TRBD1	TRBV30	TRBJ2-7	TGTGCCTGGAGCGATGGGACAGGGGTCAACGAGCAGTACTTC	CAWSDGTGVNEQYF
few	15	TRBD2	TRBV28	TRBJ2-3	TGTGCCAGCCGAAAGCGGGGGGGCCTCACAGATACGCAGTATTTT	CASRKRGGLTDTQYF
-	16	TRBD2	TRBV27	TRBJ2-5	TGTGCCAGCAGTCCCGGACTAGCGGGGGAGCAAGAGACCCAGTACTTC	CASSPGLAGEQETQYF
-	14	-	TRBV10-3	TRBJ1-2	TGTGCCATCAGTGATTTGGGGCCATACCATGGCTACACCTTC	CAISDLGPYHGYTF
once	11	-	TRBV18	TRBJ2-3	TGTGCCAGCTCTCCGGAGGATACGCAGTATTTT	CASSPEDTQYF
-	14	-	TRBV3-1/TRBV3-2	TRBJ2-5	TGTGCCAGCAGCCCGAGCAATCCCCGAGAGACCCAGTACTTC	CASSPSNPRETQYF
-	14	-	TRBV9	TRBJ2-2	TGTGCCAGCAGCGTAACCAGCAATGGCGGGGAGCTGTTTTTT	CASSVTSNGGELFF
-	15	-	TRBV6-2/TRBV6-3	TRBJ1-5	TGTGCCAGCAGTTACGCCACCGACCGGCATCAGCCCCAGCATTTT	CASSYATDRHQPQHF
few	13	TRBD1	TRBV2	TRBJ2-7	TGTGCCAGCAGTTCACAGGGGGCTGGGGAGCAGTACTTC	CASSSQGAGEQYF
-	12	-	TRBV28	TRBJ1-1	TGTGCCAGCATCCGCTTGAACACTGAAGCTTTCTTT	CASIRLNTEAFF
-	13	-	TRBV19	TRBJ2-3	TGTGCCAGTATACATCCCAGCACAGATACGCAGTATTTT	CASIHPSTDTQYF
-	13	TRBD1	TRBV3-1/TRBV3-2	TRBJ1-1	TGTGCCAGCAGCCAACAATCTGGGACAGTAGCTTTCTTT	CASSQQSGTVAFF
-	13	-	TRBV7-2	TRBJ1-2	TGTGCCAGCAGCTTGACTCATGGGTATGGCTACACCTTC	CASSLTHGYGYTF
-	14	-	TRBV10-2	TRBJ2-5	TGCGCCAGCAGAGGGACGGATATCCAAGAGACCCAGTACTTC	CASRGTDIQETQYF
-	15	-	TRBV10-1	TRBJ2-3	TGCGCCAGCAGTGAGTCAGCCAGGGACACAGATACGCAGTATTTT	CASSESARDTDTQYF
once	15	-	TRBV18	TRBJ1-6	TGTGCCAGCTCACTCCGCGGACAGCGGAATTCACCCCTCCACTTT	CASSLRGQRNSPLHF
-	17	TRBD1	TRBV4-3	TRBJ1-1	TGCGCCAGCAGCCAGGGGGGACAGGTACTAATGAACACTGAAGCTTTCTTT	CASSQGGQVLMNTEAFF